The rows below give T cell receptor beta chains drawn from one sample of a study of blood T cell repertoires in COVID-19. TCRdb's copy holds only in-frame clones and misses some; the assay was immunoSEQ multiplex PCR. The profile covers about 200,000 clones, with 85% to 90% appearing a single time and roughly 4% taken by the ten largest. Sequencing used PBMCs or T cells enriched from blood (not recorded which). The receptors were sampled from a woman between 25 and 40 years old with acute COVID-19. Each CDR3 is given with its conserved first and last residue. A D gene is named only where the DNA matches it firmly. Size values are once, few and many counts, or a class for expanded clones, and some rows have none.

v_gene	d_gene	abundance	j_gene	CDR3nt	CDR3aa
TRBV7-2	.	.	TRBJ1-5	TGTGCCAGCAGCTCAGATAGCAATCAGCCCCAGCATTTT	CASSSDSNQPQHF
TRBV24-1	TRBD1	.	TRBJ2-5	TGTGCCACCAGTGATTCAAAAGACAGGGCTGAGACCCAGTACTTC	CATSDSKDRAETQYF
TRBV7-9	TRBD1	.	TRBJ2-5	TGTGCCAGCAGCTCGGACAGGGATGGTGGGACCCAGTACTTC	CASSSDRDGGTQYF
TRBV3-1/TRBV3-2	TRBD2	.	TRBJ2-1	TGTGCCAGCTCACCTAGCGGGGGGGTCCCCCGCTCCTACAATGAGCAGTTCTTC	CASSPSGGVPRSYNEQFF
TRBV10-3	TRBD1	.	TRBJ2-1	TGTGCCACCCTGAGGGGACAGGGGAATGTCAATGAGCAGTTCTTC	CATLRGQGNVNEQFF
TRBV6-4	.	.	TRBJ2-2	TGTGCCAGCAGTATCGAAATCTCAGCCGGGGAGCTGTTTTTT	CASSIEISAGELFF
TRBV2	TRBD2	.	TRBJ2-1	TGTGCCAGCAGAGCGGGGGGAGGCTCCTACAATGAGCAGTTCTTC	CASRAGGGSYNEQFF
TRBV19	.	.	TRBJ2-1	TGTGCCAGTAGTATTGGGCCTAGCGAGAACAATGAGCAGTTCTTC	CASSIGPSENNEQFF
TRBV29-1	TRBD1	.	TRBJ2-7	TGCAGCGTTGAAGATCCTAGGGACAGTACCTACGAGCAGTACTTC	CSVEDPRDSTYEQYF
TRBV19	TRBD1	once	TRBJ1-1	TGTGCCAGTAGTATTCCCCCGCGACAGGGGGCCACTGAAGCTTTCTTT	CASSIPPRQGATEAFF
TRBV5-3	.	.	TRBJ1-5	TGTGCCAGAAGCTTGTTACAGCCCCAGCATTTT	CARSLLQPQHF
TRBV11-2	TRBD1	.	TRBJ1-1	TGTGCCAGCAGCTTAGTTCCCCCGGACAGGGGGACTGAAGCTTTCTTT	CASSLVPPDRGTEAFF
TRBV27	.	.	TRBJ1-4	TGTGCCAGCAGTTTATGGGGGCCCAATGAAAAACTGTTTTTT	CASSLWGPNEKLFF
TRBV5-1	.	.	TRBJ2-5	TGCGCCAGCAGCTTCTCGGACAGCCAAGAGACCCAGTACTTC	CASSFSDSQETQYF
TRBV2	.	.	TRBJ2-3	TGTGCCAGCAGAGAGGTGTTTGGGTACACAGATACGCAGTATTTT	CASREVFGYTDTQYF
TRBV3-1/TRBV3-2	.	.	TRBJ2-2	TGTGCCAGCAGCGCTACTAGAACCACCGGGGAGCTGTTTTTT	CASSATRTTGELFF
TRBV27	TRBD1	.	TRBJ1-5	TGTGCCAGCAGTTTAGAGGGGAGAAGGACAGGGAACCAGCCCCAGCATTTT	CASSLEGRRTGNQPQHF
TRBV5-6	.	.	TRBJ2-2	TGTGCCAGCAGCTTGGATGGCAGTGCCGGGACCGGGGAGCTGTTTTTT	CASSLDGSAGTGELFF
TRBV13	TRBD2	.	TRBJ2-1	TGTGCCAGCAGCAAACTAGCGGGGGGGATCGATGAGCAGTTCTTC	CASSKLAGGIDEQFF
TRBV5-1	.	.	TRBJ2-3	TGCGCCAGCAGCTTACAGGGAGCCCGCACAGATACGCAGTATTTT	CASSLQGARTDTQYF
TRBV4-3	.	few	TRBJ2-7	TGCGCCAGCACACGGAGCTCCTACGAGCAGTACTTC	CASTRSSYEQYF
TRBV11-3	.	.	TRBJ1-1	TGTGCCAGCAGCTTAGGAGCGAACACTGAAGCTTTCTTT	CASSLGANTEAFF
TRBV5-1	TRBD2	once	TRBJ2-1	TGCGCCAGCAGCTTGGTGCCAGCGGGGGGGAATGAGCAGTTCTTC	CASSLVPAGGNEQFF
TRBV10-3	.	.	TRBJ1-2	TGTGCCATCAGTGAGGTCGGGTCCGGGGGCTACACCTTC	CAISEVGSGGYTF
TRBV24-1	TRBD2	.	TRBJ2-1	TGTGCCACCTCCACCCGGCGGGGGGCACCCTACAATGAGCAGTTCTTC	CATSTRRGAPYNEQFF
TRBV5-8	TRBD2	.	TRBJ2-2	TGTGCCAGCAGCTTGGCCGTGACTAGCGGACAAACCGGGGAGCTGTTTTTT	CASSLAVTSGQTGELFF
TRBV7-6	.	.	TRBJ1-1	TGTGCCAGCAGCTTAGAGGGGAGGGTTACTGAAGCTTTCTTT	CASSLEGRVTEAFF
TRBV7-6	TRBD2	once	TRBJ2-2	TGTGCCAGCAGCTCCCCGGGACTAGCGGGGGGTGGTGGCACCGGGGAGCTGTTTTTT	CASSSPGLAGGGGTGELFF
TRBV19	TRBD1	once	TRBJ1-4	TGTGCCAGTAGTAGGGTCCGGACAGGAAATGAAAAACTGTTTTTT	CASSRVRTGNEKLFF
TRBV19	.	.	TRBJ1-6	TGTGCCAGTAGCAACAGGGAATCGGAATCACCCCTCCACTTT	CASSNRESESPLHF
TRBV7-6	TRBD1	.	TRBJ1-4	TGTGCCAGCAGCCACGGGACAGTACTAAATGAAAAACTGTTTTTT	CASSHGTVLNEKLFF
TRBV3-1/TRBV3-2	.	.	TRBJ2-5	TGTGCCAGCAGCCAATCCCCTGAGACCCAGTACTTC	CASSQSPETQYF
TRBV12-3/TRBV12-4	.	.	TRBJ1-2	TGTGCCAGCAGCCAGCTAGGCGGCTACACCTTC	CASSQLGGYTF
TRBV2	.	.	TRBJ2-7	TGTGCCAGCACGGCAGGTACTAGGGAGTACTTC	CASTAGTREYF
TRBV4-1	.	.	TRBJ1-1	TGCGCCAGCGCCAACCCGACCGGGACGCGGGGCACTGAAGCTTTCTTT	CASANPTGTRGTEAFF
TRBV27	.	.	TRBJ1-1	TGTGCCAGCAGTCTAGGAGGGGACACTGAAGCTTTCTTT	CASSLGGDTEAFF
TRBV9	.	.	TRBJ1-4	TGTGCCAGCAGCGCGACGGGAGACTCTTCAAAACTGTTTTTT	CASSATGDSSKLFF